The 22 T cell receptor beta chains presented below share a single source sample, sequenced in a study of blood T cell repertoires in COVID-19. Profiled with immunoSEQ multiplex PCR; TCRdb holds only in-frame clones, not every one. The data hold roughly 80,000 clones, with over 80% observed a single time. Sequenced material: peripheral blood. Receptors were obtained from a man aged 45-65 years with active COVID-19.

The chain is built from TRBV5-6 and TRBJ2-7, with no clear D. The germline gives CDR1 SGHDT, CDR2 YYEEEE. Between the trimmed V and J ends, which lost 4 bases and 2 bases, there was a span of 10 bases. The CDR3 runs to 13 residues. The CDR3 loop reads CASSPQSPYEQYF. CDR3 nucleotide sequence: TGTGCCAGCAGCCCCCAGTCTCCCTACGAGCAGTACTTC.

The chain joins TRBV6-6 to TRBJ1-5, with TRBD1 identical over 7 bases. Germline CDR1 is MNHNY and CDR2 is SVGAGI (reference sequence). The CDR3 sequence is 15 residues long. V lost 9 bases and J lost 0; bases outside the gene matches: 8. The CDR3 coding sequence is TGTGCCAGTTCGCCCGGGACAGTTAGCAATCAGCCCCAGCATTTT. Amino acid sequence: CASSPGTVSNQPQHF.

J is TRBJ1-2 and V is TRBV7-9, with 10 nucleotides matching TRBD1. The V and J ends lost 3 bases and 3 bases, in that order; junction bases with no gene match: 1. The CDR3 length is 14 residues. CDR1 is SEHNR and CDR2 is FQNEAQ in the germline V gene (reference sequence). CDR3 DNA: TGTGCCAGCAGCTTTGGACAGGGGGACTATGGCTACACCTTC. Protein sequence: CASSFGQGDYGYTF.

V and J are TRBV2 and TRBJ2-3, with a tentative D call TRBD1 (6 bases). Germline V gives CDR1 SNHLY, CDR2 FYNNEI. Trimming shortened V by 4 bases and J by 10 bases, and 9 bases separated the two germline ends. The CDR3 consists of 11 residues. This CDR3 is CASSVDRAQYF. The CDR3 DNA reads TGTGCCAGCAGTGTGGACAGAGCGCAGTATTTT. Full variable domain (remainder filled in from reference TRBV2 and TRBJ2-3): EPEVTQTPSHQVTQMGQEVILRCVPISNHLYFYWYRQILGQKVEFLVSFYNNEISEKSEIFDDQFSVERPDGSNFTLKIRSTKLEDSAMYFCASSVDRAQYFGPGTRLTVL.

This chain uses TRBV2 with TRBJ2-2, with D unresolved. The CDR3 loop spans 13 amino acids. Germline loops: CDR1 SNHLY, CDR2 FYNNEI. Trimming stripped 5 bases from V and 7 bases from J, with 11 bases between. As DNA, the CDR3 is TGTGCCAGCAGTTATAACAGCCTCGGGGAGCTGTTTTTT. Amino acid sequence: CASSYNSLGELFF.

On this clone itself: In the same sample, other DNA sequences code for this CDR3. The J gene is TRBJ2-7, the V gene TRBV7-2; 8 nucleotides agree with TRBD1. The CDR3 is 14 residues long. V shed 5 bases and J 1 base; nucleotides not matched to a gene: 4. The germline gives CDR1 SGHTA, CDR2 FQGNSA. The CDR3, as DNA: TGTGCCAGCAGCCGCGACAGGGGTTCCTACGAGCAGTACTTC. Translation: CASSRDRGSYEQYF. Filled out from reference TRBV7-2 and TRBJ2-7, the complete variable domain reads GAGVSQSPSNKVTEKGKDVELRCDPISGHTALYWYRQSLGQGLEFLIYFQGNSAPDKSGLPSDRFSAERTGGSVSTLTIQRTQQEDSAVYLCASSRDRGSYEQYFGPGTRLTVT.

This chain joins TRBV27 and TRBJ1-6, with D possibly TRBD1 on 5 matching bases. V lost 7 bases to trimming and J lost 7 bases, with 17 bases between them. CDR3 length equals 15 residues. Germline V gene sequence: CDR1 MNHEY, CDR2 SMNVEV (reference sequence). The CDR3 loop reads CASISLGGKNSPLHF. Written as DNA, the CDR3 is TGTGCCAGCATTTCCCTGGGGGGTAAAAATTCACCCCTCCACTTT.

The gene calls are TRBV6-5 and TRBJ1-2, with D hard to call. CDR3 size: 10 residues. CDR1 and CDR2 from the germline V gene are MNHEY and SVGAGI. V lost 8 bases and J 2 bases, leaving 3 bases between the germline ends. CDR3 nucleotides: TGTGCCAGCTCGAACTATGGCTACACCTTC. This sequence encodes CASSNYGYTF.

The chain uses TRBV7-6 and TRBJ1-1; D is unresolved. This CDR3 has 16 amino acids. V was trimmed by 0 bases and J by 4 bases, leaving 15 bases between them. Germline V gene sequence: CDR1 SGHVS, CDR2 FNYEAQ. CDR3 sequence (DNA): TGTGCCAGCAGCTTAGCCCCTCCGCCTCGGGGCACTGAAGCTTTCTTT. This codes for CASSLAPPPRGTEAFF.

The chain uses TRBV6-6 and TRBJ2-7; maybe TRBD2 (5 bases). Germline assignment: CDR1 MNHNY and CDR2 SVGAGI (reference sequence). CDR3 size: 16 residues. V was pared by 6 bases and J by 2 bases, with 20 bases between. The DNA for the CDR3 is TGTGCCAGCAGGCACGAGGGCTTACAGCATCCCTACGAGCAGTACTTC. This codes for CASRHEGLQHPYEQYF.

This rearrangement joins TRBV11-2 to TRBJ2-7; 7 nucleotides align to TRBD2. The germline CDR1 and CDR2 sequences are SGHAT and FQNNGV. The CDR3 contains 14 residues. J was trimmed by 6 bases and V by 8 bases; bases with no gene match: 13. CDR3 DNA: TGTGCCAGCGCCCGGGACTACGCCACCTCCGAGCAGTACTTC. Translating gives CASARDYATSEQYF.

This clone was recorded once. The chain carries TRBV7-2 and TRBJ1-3; 9 bases align to TRBD1. J was trimmed by 4 bases and V by 5 bases; bases with no gene match: 12. The CDR3 is made up of 17 amino acids. CDR1 is SGHTA and CDR2 is FQGNSA in the germline V gene. The CDR3, as DNA: TGTGCCAGCAGCCTTACAGGGGGCCTGGGGTCCGGAAACACCATATATTTT. Encoded protein: CASSLTGGLGSGNTIYF.

The sample holds one count of this clone. The chain has TRBV19 and TRBJ2-2; tentatively, D is TRBD2 (7 bases). CDR3 length: 15 amino acids. Trimming cost V 5 bases and J 8 bases, with 18 bases left between them. Germline V gives CDR1 LNHDA, CDR2 SQIVND (reference sequence). The CDR3 sequence: CASSPHGGGRGELFF. CDR3 bases: TGTGCCAGTAGTCCCCATGGGGGGGGCCGAGGGGAGCTGTTTTTT. The full variable domain, in which reference TRBV19 and TRBJ2-2 provide the parts outside the CDR3, is DGGITQSPKYLFRKEGQNVTLSCEQNLNHDAMYWYRQDPGQGLRLIYYSQIVNDFQKGDIAEGYSVSREKKESFPLTVTSAQKNPTAFYLCASSPHGGGRGELFFGEGSRLTVL.

The rearrangement links TRBV5-1 to TRBJ1-1; TRBD1 aligns across 10 bases. The CDR3 sequence is 15 residues long. Per the germline V gene, CDR1 is SGHRS and CDR2 is YFSETQ. Losses at the gene ends were 4 bases for V and 3 bases for J; bases not matched to a gene: 6. The CDR3 DNA follows: TGCGCCAGCAGCATAAGCGGGACAGGGGACACTGAAGCTTTCTTT. Its translation: CASSISGTGDTEAFF. Full variable domain (outside the CDR3, taken from reference TRBV5-1 and TRBJ1-1): KAGVTQTPRYLIKTRGQQVTLSCSPISGHRSVSWYQQTPGQGLQFLFEYFSETQRNKGNFPGRFSGRQFSNSRSEMNVSTLELGDSALYLCASSISGTGDTEAFFGQGTRLTVV.

The chain carries TRBV28 and TRBJ2-2, with 7 bases lining up with TRBD2. Germline V gives CDR1 MDHEN, CDR2 SYDVKM. This CDR3 has 18 amino acids. After removal of 6 bases from V and 0 bases from J, the junction contained 13 bases not matched to a gene. This chain's CDR3 is CASRPRLARLTNTGELFF. The CDR3 DNA reads TGTGCCAGCAGACCCAGACTAGCACGACTTACGAACACCGGGGAGCTGTTTTTT.

The chain has TRBV11-2 and TRBJ1-2, with 8 bases fitting TRBD1. V lost 1 base and J lost 8; bases outside the gene matches: 3. This CDR3 region has 13 residues. Per the germline V gene, CDR1 is SGHAT and CDR2 is FQNNGV. DNA of the CDR3: TGTGCCAGCAGCTTAGGGACAGGGATCGGCTACACCTTC. Translating gives CASSLGTGIGYTF.

This clone was counted only a few times. This chain links TRBV9 with TRBJ1-6; TRBD1 matches 8 bases. The CDR3 spans 14 residues. Germline CDR1 reads SGDLS; CDR2 reads YYNGEE. J lost 10 bases, V lost 1 base, and 4 bases had no gene match. As DNA, the CDR3 is TGTGCCAGCAGCGTACGACAGGGGCACTCACCCCTCCACTTT. This codes for CASSVRQGHSPLHF.

This chain links TRBV6-6 with TRBJ2-2, with D possibly TRBD1 on 5 matching bases. Trimming removed 6 bases from V and 1 base from J, with 9 bases in between. Germline assignment: CDR1 MNHNY and CDR2 SVGAGI (reference sequence). The CDR3 is 14 amino acids. The CDR3 here is CASRGQGNTGELFF. As DNA, the CDR3 is TGTGCCAGCAGGGGGCAGGGGAACACCGGGGAGCTGTTTTTT.

The V and J genes are TRBV9 and TRBJ1-3; TRBD1 might be the D (5 bases). Trimming removed 4 bases from V and 0 bases from J, with 17 bases in between. CDR3 size: 17 residues. Looked up from germline, CDR1 is SGDLS and CDR2 is YYNGEE. The CDR3 sequence: CASSRGAAILSGNTIYF. CDR3 nucleotide sequence: TGTGCCAGCAGCCGCGGGGCAGCCATTCTCTCTGGAAACACCATATATTTT.

With regard to this clone: Other nucleotide sequences in the sample specify the same CDR3. CDR3 nucleotide sequence: TGTGCCAGCAGCTTACGGGGGGGGGCTTCAGAACCCCTCCACTTT. It yields the protein CASSLRGGASEPLHF. The chain couples TRBV7-9 to TRBJ1-6; the D gene is possibly TRBD1 (6 bases). The CDR3 has 15 amino acids. The V end was cut by 2 bases, the J end by 12 bases, with 17 bases between. Germline V gene lookup returns CDR1 SEHNR and CDR2 FQNEAQ (reference sequence).

The chain employs TRBV6-6 and TRBJ2-3, with TRBD2 matching 11 bases. This CDR3 contains 18 residues. V dropped 5 bases and J dropped 0; count of bases not matched to a gene: 10. Germline values: CDR1 MNHNY, CDR2 SVGAGI (reference sequence). The CDR3: CASSLGLAGDISTDTQYF. As DNA, the CDR3 is TGTGCCAGCAGTCTCGGACTAGCGGGCGATATTAGCACAGATACGCAGTATTTT.

In this sample, this clone turned up once. This sequence joins TRBV4-2 and TRBJ2-7, with D maybe TRBD1 (5 bases). The CDR3 covers 15 residues. Germline V gene sequence: CDR1 LGHNA, CDR2 YNFKEQ. Trimming pared 4 bases from V and 6 bases from J, leaving 19 bases between. The CDR3 reads CASSPGRQGSGEQYF. CDR3 in DNA: TGTGCCAGCAGCCCCGGCAGGCAGGGCTCTGGCGAGCAGTACTTC.